These 16 T cell receptor beta chains came from one sample sequenced in a study of blood T cell repertoires in COVID-19. TCRdb's table, derived via immunoSEQ multiplex PCR, lists solely in-frame clones and lacks some. The sample shows about 190,000 clones, more than 85% of them seen only once. Sample: peripheral blood. All receptors derive from a man aged 25-40 years with acute or convalescent COVID-19.

This rearrangement joins TRBV5-1 to TRBJ2-3; 13 nucleotides line up with TRBD2. The CDR3 is made up of 17 amino acids. CDR1 SGHRS and CDR2 YFSETQ come from the germline V gene. Unmatched junction bases numbered 4, after V lost 3 bases and J lost 0 bases. The CDR3 loop reads CASSYGTSGASTDTQYF. CDR3 in DNA: TGCGCCAGCAGCTACGGGACTAGCGGGGCTAGCACAGATACGCAGTATTTT.

The chain carries TRBV27 and TRBJ2-7, with 11 bases fitting TRBD1. J was trimmed by 5 bases and V by 5 bases; bases with no gene match: 5. CDR1 is MNHEY, CDR2 SMNVEV, per germline (reference sequence). The CDR3 covers 14 residues. CDR3 DNA sequence: TGTGCCAGCAGTCCCGGGACAGGGGGGCACGAGCAGTACTTC. It translates to CASSPGTGGHEQYF.

The chain carries TRBV18 and TRBJ1-5; D unresolved. Germline loops: CDR1 KGHSH, CDR2 LQKENI. The V gene lost 0 bases and the J gene lost 1 base, with 7 bases spanning the gap. The CDR3 runs to 15 residues. In nucleotides, the CDR3 is TGTGCCAGCTCACCACCGCCGGTCAGCAATCAGCCCCAGCATTTT. Amino acid sequence: CASSPPPVSNQPQHF.

This rearrangement joins TRBV5-6 to TRBJ2-7, with TRBD1 matching over 7 bases. V lost 3 bases, J lost 3 bases, and 6 bases stayed unmatched. The CDR3 covers 14 residues. The germline V gene has CDR1 SGHDT and CDR2 YYEEEE. In nucleotides, the CDR3 is TGTGCCAGCAGCTATGGGACAGAAGTCTACGAGCAGTACTTC. Its protein is CASSYGTEVYEQYF.

V usage is TRBV6-5 and J usage is TRBJ2-1; no reliable D call. This CDR3 is 16 amino acids long. The V and J ends lost 0 bases and 0 bases respectively, with 9 bases between them. Germline V lookup: CDR1 MNHEY, CDR2 SVGAGI. The CDR3 DNA sequence: TGTGCCAGCAGTTACTCTCCTTACAGCTCCTACAATGAGCAGTTCTTC. This sequence encodes CASSYSPYSSYNEQFF.

This chain uses TRBV7-3 with TRBJ2-7, with TRBD1 identical over 7 bases. The CDR3 is 14 residues long. The V gene end was trimmed by 3 bases and the J gene end by 2 bases; junction bases not matched to a gene: 4. CDR1 is SGHTA and CDR2 is FQGTGA in the germline V gene. The CDR3 nucleotides are TGTGCCAGCAGCTTGACAGGGAATCCCTACGAGCAGTACTTC. This codes for CASSLTGNPYEQYF.

This clone was picked up a small number of times. V usage is TRBV6-5 and J usage is TRBJ1-5, with 8 nucleotides matching TRBD1. This CDR3 contains 15 residues. J was trimmed by 6 bases and V by 0 bases; bases with no gene match: 4. CDR1 is MNHEY, CDR2 SVGAGI, per germline. This chain's CDR3 is CASSYSAGGGQPQHF. CDR3 bases: TGTGCCAGCAGTTACTCGGCAGGGGGCGGTCAGCCCCAGCATTTT.

The J gene is TRBJ1-1, the V gene TRBV18; 8 positions match TRBD1. The germline gives CDR1 KGHSH, CDR2 LQKENI. The V segment lost 6 bases and the J segment 1 base; nucleotides outside the gene matches: 7. This CDR3 is 15 amino acids long. The CDR3 loop reads CASSLGQGQNTEAFF. For the CDR3, the DNA is TGTGCCAGCTCTCTCGGACAGGGCCAGAACACTGAAGCTTTCTTT.

The J gene is TRBJ1-4, the V gene TRBV6-5, with D maybe TRBD1 (5 bases). The CDR3 consists of 16 residues. Per germline, CDR1 MNHEY and CDR2 SVGAGI. V dropped 0 bases and J dropped 0 bases, with 8 bases sitting between them. The DNA of the CDR3 is TGTGCCAGCAGTTACTCGCCCAGGGCAACTAATGAAAAACTGTTTTTT. Its protein is CASSYSPRATNEKLFF.

The chain uses TRBV18 and TRBJ2-5, with a weak D call TRBD1 (5 bases). In germline, CDR1 is KGHSH, CDR2 LQKENI. The CDR3 sequence is 15 residues long. Trimming cost V 2 bases and J 4 bases, with 14 bases left between them. This CDR3 reads CASSPFRRDSETQYF. Written as DNA, the CDR3 is TGTGCCAGCTCACCATTCCGCAGGGATTCAGAGACCCAGTACTTC. The full variable domain, in which reference TRBV18 and TRBJ2-5 provide the parts outside the CDR3, is NAGVMQNPRHLVRRRGQEARLRCSPMKGHSHVYWYRQLPEEGLKFMVYLQKENIIDESGMPKERFSAEFPKEGPSILRIQQVVRGDSAAYFCASSPFRRDSETQYFGPGTRLLVL.

The CDR3 loop is CASSLDRGGSYEQYF. The CDR3 bases are TGTGCCAGCAGCTTAGATCGCGGGGGTTCCTACGAGCAGTACTTC. The chain joins TRBV7-6 to TRBJ2-7; TRBD2 matches at 7 bases. J lost 1 base, V lost 1 base, and 4 bases had no gene match. This CDR3 spans 15 amino acids. Germline-derived CDR1 and CDR2 are SGHVS and FNYEAQ.

The chain combines TRBV5-6 with TRBJ2-7, with D maybe TRBD2 (6 bases). Per germline, CDR1 SGHDT and CDR2 YYEEEE. Trimming cost V 4 bases and J 3 bases, with 11 bases left between them. This CDR3 has 13 amino acids. CDR3 in DNA: TGTGCCAGCAGCCGCGCGGGGAACTACGAGCAGTACTTC. Translated, it gives CASSRAGNYEQYF.

This clone was found a few times. This chain joins TRBV5-1 and TRBJ1-2, with D maybe TRBD1 (5 bases). This CDR3 spans 14 amino acids. Germline CDR1 SGHRS, CDR2 YFSETQ. The V end was cut by 3 bases, the J end by 6 bases, with 15 bases between. CDR3 DNA: TGCGCCAGCAGCTACGGGACGGCGGGGGATGGCTACACCTTC. Amino acids: CASSYGTAGDGYTF.

This sequence joins TRBV5-1 and TRBJ2-7, with 10 positions matching TRBD2. CDR3 size: 15 residues. Germline V gene sequence: CDR1 SGHRS, CDR2 YFSETQ. After removal of 4 bases from V and 1 base from J, the junction contained 5 bases not matched to a gene. The CDR3 spells CASSPRTSGSYEQYF. CDR3 nucleotides: TGCGCCAGCAGCCCAAGGACTAGCGGTTCCTACGAGCAGTACTTC.

Here the CDR3 DNA reads TGTGCCAGCAGCCCGACAGGATTAGGCGAGCAGTACTTC. Translation: CASSPTGLGEQYF. This chain uses TRBV7-3 with TRBJ2-7, with a weak D call TRBD1 (6 bases). This CDR3 has 13 amino acids. The germline V and J ends were trimmed by 5 bases and 6 bases, with 14 bases remaining between them. Germline V gene sequence: CDR1 SGHTA, CDR2 FQGTGA.

Turning to this clone: The same CDR3 also results from other DNA sequences found in this sample. The chain combines TRBV28 with TRBJ1-5; D gene ambiguous. Trimming pared 2 bases from V and 2 bases from J, leaving 13 bases between. The CDR3 length is 16 residues. CDR1 and CDR2 from the germline V gene are MDHEN and SYDVKM. The CDR3 DNA follows: TGTGCCAGCAGTTTACGGCGGACTAAGGGCAATCAGCCCCAGCATTTT. It encodes CASSLRRTKGNQPQHF.